This T cell receptor (beta chain) was found in a study of read filtering for tumor transcriptome and immune sequencing. As for the study in general: The cohort had over 16 men and more than 11 women aged about 40 to 90, mean roughly 65 years.

Study-level findings and limits: Single-read clonotypes: roughly 81% of IR-seq clonotypes (about 4% of reads), more than 70% of RNA-seq clonotypes (roughly 45% of reads).

This library used 300 to 450 ng RNA and molecular barcoded adaptors spanning alpha/delta and beta/gamma chains. Via MiXCR, TCRdb re-called the reads, giving one row per CDR3 protein. Of some 120,000 distinct CDR3 sequences listed, approximately 12% were seen once; the top ten hold approximately 11%. The CDR3 runs to 15 residues. The V segment lost 5 bases and the J segment 2 bases; nucleotides outside the gene matches: 5. Germline lookup yields CDR1 MDHEN and CDR2 SYDVKM. Many counts were recorded for this clonotype. Its antigen is not known. Sampling of bone marrow took place during active disease in every patient.

This receptor was taken from a donor older than 35 with multiple myeloma. This chain joins TRBV28 and TRBJ2-3; 9 bases align to TRBD1. Source material: a population of CD138-negative cells sorted from bone marrow. The CDR3 nucleotides read TGTGCCAGCAGTCCCGGGACAGGGTACACAGATACGCAGTATTTT. Encoded protein: CASSPGTGYTDTQYF.